The 21 T cell receptor beta chains listed next were all sequenced from one sample in a study of metastatic and nonmetastatic thyroid tumors. TCRdb re-clonotyped the PCR reads via MiXCR. The sample has about 59,000 clones; 15% to 20% are singletons. All patients were untreated before thyroid surgery. The specimen was blood. The receptors originated from a male donor with papillary thyroid cancer or a benign thyroid nodule (not recorded which). Some clones in this sample may be carry-over from other donors' samples.

V is TRBV4-3 and J is TRBJ2-3, with D possibly being TRBD1 (6 bases). Germline V gene sequence: CDR1 LGHNA, CDR2 YSLEER. This CDR3 contains 16 residues. Trimming left V 1 base short and J 4 bases short, with 15 bases between. CDR3 coding DNA: TGCGCCAGCAGCCAAGGTTCGGGAACAGGGTCAGATACGCAGTATTTT. Its translation: CASSQGSGTGSDTQYF.

This clone has more than one count but fewer than ten. This chain connects TRBV6-1 to TRBJ1-5; 7 bases are shared with TRBD1. The CDR3 length is 16 residues. Germline V gene data show CDR1 as MNHNS and CDR2 as SASEGT. Losses at the gene ends were 4 bases for V and 0 bases for J; bases not matched to a gene: 6. The CDR3: CASSGGTANSNQPQHF. CDR3 nucleotides: TGTGCCAGCAGTGGAGGGACAGCTAATAGCAATCAGCCCCAGCATTTT.

This clone appeared many times. The rearrangement uses TRBV12-3 or TRBV12-4 and TRBJ2-5; 7 bases are a match to TRBD2. V shed 6 bases and J 7 bases; nucleotides not matched to a gene: 5. The CDR3 consists of 12 residues. This CDR3 is CASRGGFGTQYF. The DNA of the CDR3 is TGTGCCAGCAGGGGGGGGTTTGGGACCCAGTACTTC.

This clone was detected only a few times. The chain recombines TRBV6-1 with TRBJ2-5, with 11 bases matching TRBD2. The ends lost 6 bases at V and 1 base at J; junction bases unmatched: 1. Germline V gene data show CDR1 as MNHNS and CDR2 as SASEGT. This CDR3 is 14 amino acids long. For the CDR3, the DNA is TGTGCCAGCAGGGGACTAGCGGTCCAAGAGACCCAGTACTTC. Translated: CASRGLAVQETQYF.

The V gene is TRBV20-1, the J gene TRBJ2-2, with 12 bases fitting TRBD2. Per the germline V gene, CDR1 is DFQATT and CDR2 is SNEGSKA (reference sequence). With V trimmed by 4 bases and J by 10 bases, 19 bases remained unmatched. CDR3 length: 18 amino acids. CDR3 region: CSATGLAGLGSNTVELFF. The CDR3 region has the DNA TGCAGTGCTACCGGACTAGCGGGATTGGGCTCGAACACTGTGGAGCTGTTTTTT.

This clone was counted ten times or more. This rearrangement joins TRBV10-3 to TRBJ1-3, with D unclear. The CDR3 loop spans 16 amino acids. From germline, CDR1 is ENHRY and CDR2 SYGVKD. Deletions cut 2 bases from V and 0 bases from J, with 11 bases between. Here the CDR3 DNA reads TGTGCCATCAGTGAGAAGGCAGAACCCTCTGGAAACACCATATATTTT. Encoded protein: CAISEKAEPSGNTIYF.

Turning to this clone: A much bigger clone sits one base away, suggesting this may be a read error. J is TRBJ2-3 and V is TRBV5-1; maybe TRBD1 (5 bases). Germline values: CDR1 SGHRS, CDR2 YFSETQ. V gave up 0 bases and J gave up 6 bases, with 17 bases separating them. CDR3 length equals 16 residues. The CDR3 bases are TGCGCCAGCAGCTTGGCCGCGACAAGGGGCAGCGATACGCAGTATTTT. It yields the protein CASSLAATRGSDTQYF.

This clone was counted many times. The chain links TRBV5-1 to TRBJ2-3; 9 bases align to TRBD2. There are 18 residues in the CDR3. The V gene's germline CDR1 is SGHRS and CDR2 YFSETQ. V lost 2 bases and J lost 1; bases outside the gene matches: 11. CDR3 nucleotides: TGCGCCAGCAGCTTCCGTCCTAGCGGGATTAGAGGCACAGATACGCAGTATTTT. Protein product: CASSFRPSGIRGTDTQYF. Using reference TRBV5-1 and TRBJ2-3 for the parts outside the CDR3, the full variable domain is KAGVTQTPRYLIKTRGQQVTLSCSPISGHRSVSWYQQTPGQGLQFLFEYFSETQRNKGNFPGRFSGRQFSNSRSEMNVSTLELGDSALYLCASSFRPSGIRGTDTQYFGPGTRLTVL.

This clone was detected ten times or more. V gene TRBV29-1 combines with J gene TRBJ1-2; D is possibly TRBD1 (5 bases). Trimming removed 4 bases from V and 3 bases from J, with 12 bases in between. CDR1 is SQVTM, CDR2 ANQGSEA, per germline. CDR3 length: 13 residues. CDR3 protein: CSVGGDDDYGYTF. As DNA, the CDR3 is TGCAGCGTTGGGGGGGACGACGACTATGGCTACACCTTC.

This clone was observed at least ten times. This chain connects TRBV2 to TRBJ1-4; the D gene is possibly TRBD1 (5 bases). V was pared by 4 bases and J by 8 bases, with 8 bases between. From germline, CDR1 is SNHLY and CDR2 FYNNEI. The CDR3 is 12 amino acids. CDR3 residues: CASSGGVEKLFF. DNA for the CDR3: TGTGCCAGCAGTGGGGGGGTGGAAAAACTGTTTTTT.

This clone was recorded at least ten times. This rearrangement joins TRBV18 to TRBJ2-3; 11 positions agree with TRBD2. V lost 0 bases and J lost 4; bases outside the gene matches: 3. Per germline, CDR1 KGHSH and CDR2 LQKENI. This CDR3 is 16 amino acids long. CDR3 coding DNA: TGTGCCAGCTCACCACCGGTACTAGCGGGAGCAGATACGCAGTATTTT. As protein: CASSPPVLAGADTQYF.

This clone was found many times. The chain recombines TRBV13 with TRBJ2-7; 9 nucleotides line up with TRBD2. This CDR3 is 15 amino acids long. The V gene's germline CDR1 is PRHDT and CDR2 FYEKMQ (reference sequence). V trimming: 4 bases; J trimming: 4 bases; junction bases outside the gene matches: 8. The CDR3 DNA reads TGTGCCAGCAGCTCCCAGATAGCGGGGGCTTACGAGCAGTACGTC. This sequence encodes CASSSQIAGAYEQYV.

This clone was seen at least ten times. The chain recombines TRBV20-1 with TRBJ1-1; D not resolved. The CDR3 has 13 residues. CDR1 is DFQATT and CDR2 is SNEGSKA in the germline V gene (reference sequence). Trimming shortened V by 3 bases and J by 3 bases, and 11 bases separated the two germline ends. CDR3 sequence reads: CSARMRSDTEAFF. The CDR3 nucleotides read TGCAGTGCTAGGATGCGGTCGGACACTGAAGCTTTCTTT.

On this clone itself: Other DNA variants within this sample encode the same CDR3. This chain links TRBV9 with TRBJ2-3; 9 nucleotides match TRBD1. Germline CDR1 and CDR2: SGDLS and YYNGEE. J lost 3 bases, V lost 0 bases, and 8 bases had no gene match. The CDR3 contains 17 residues. CDR3 loop: CASSVAPPGQGTDTQYF. DNA for the CDR3: TGTGCCAGCAGCGTAGCTCCACCGGGACAGGGAACAGATACGCAGTATTTT.

Many counts were recorded for this clone. This sequence joins TRBV2 and TRBJ1-1, with D possibly TRBD1 on 5 matching bases. This CDR3 has 13 residues. The ends were cut back, 2 bases at V and 4 bases at J, with 8 bases in the middle. Germline V lookup: CDR1 SNHLY, CDR2 FYNNEI. The CDR3: CASSETRGTEAFF. The CDR3 DNA reads TGTGCCAGCAGTGAAACAAGGGGCACTGAAGCTTTCTTT.

This clone has ten or more counts. The chain couples TRBV18 to TRBJ1-3; 8 bases fit TRBD1. Trimming at V came to 3 bases and at J to 7 bases, leaving 8 bases not matched to a gene. This CDR3 contains 15 residues. Per the germline V gene, CDR1 is KGHSH and CDR2 is LQKENI. CDR3 DNA: TGTGCCAGCTCACCGGGACAGGTTACGTGGAACACCATATATTTT. Translation: CASSPGQVTWNTIYF. The variable domain in full, with the rest retrieved from reference TRBV18 and TRBJ1-3, is NAGVMQNPRHLVRRRGQEARLRCSPMKGHSHVYWYRQLPEEGLKFMVYLQKENIIDESGMPKERFSAEFPKEGPSILRIQQVVRGDSAAYFCASSPGQVTWNTIYFGEGSWLTVV.

This clone was seen many times. The chain recombines TRBV5-6 with TRBJ2-3; TRBD1 matches 7 bases. This CDR3 has 14 amino acids. After removal of 5 bases from V and 6 bases from J, the junction contained 9 bases not matched to a gene. Germline V CDR1 and CDR2: SGHDT, YYEEEE. CDR3 amino acids: CASRLTGTPDTQYF. DNA of the CDR3: TGTGCCAGCAGATTGACAGGGACCCCGGATACGCAGTATTTT.

In this sample, this clone turned up many times. The gene calls are TRBV5-4 and TRBJ2-7, with a tentative D call TRBD1 (5 bases). The V gene's germline CDR1 is SGHNT and CDR2 YYREEE (reference sequence). Trimming took 2 bases from V and 5 from J, leaving 11 bases between them. The CDR3 loop spans 13 amino acids. In nucleotides, the CDR3 is TGTGCCAGCAGCTTCCAGGGTTCTAACGAGCAGTACTTC. Amino acid sequence: CASSFQGSNEQYF.

This clone has at least ten counts. This chain uses TRBV3-1 with TRBJ2-7; D may be TRBD1 (5 bases). The CDR3 spans 15 residues. The V end lost 2 bases, the J end lost 4 bases, and 15 bases lay between the germline ends. The germline CDR1 and CDR2 sequences are LGHDT and YNNKEL (reference sequence). CDR3 DNA: TGTGCCAGCAGCCAAAAGATACCAAGGGGTTACGAGCAGTACTTC. As protein: CASSQKIPRGYEQYF.

There are a few counts of this clone. This may be a read error, as it is one base from a much larger clone. Distinct nucleotide sequences in the sample also encode this CDR3. The gene calls are TRBV5-6 and TRBJ2-3, with D possibly matching TRBD1 (5 bases). Germline lookup yields CDR1 SGHDT and CDR2 YYEEEE. The CDR3 contains 16 residues. The CDR3 loop is CASSSDILSSTDTQYF. The CDR3 coding sequence is TGTGCTAGCAGCTCGGACATCCTTAGCAGTACAGATACGCAGTATTTT. The full variable domain, rest sourced from reference TRBV5-6 and TRBJ2-3, is DAGVTQSPTHLIKTRGQQVTLRCSPKSGHDTVSWYQQALGQGPQFIFQYYEEEERQRGNFPDRFSGHQFPNYSSELNVNALLLGDSALYLCASSSDILSSTDTQYFGPGTRLTVL.

The sample holds many counts of this clone. The chain has TRBV7-8 and TRBJ2-3; 10 bases match TRBD2. V lost 7 bases to trimming and J lost 3 bases; unmatched junction nucleotides: 13. Germline CDR1 is SGHVS and CDR2 is FQNEAQ. The CDR3 totals 17 residues. CDR3: CASNPNRAGGATDTQYF. In DNA form, the CDR3 reads TGTGCCAGCAACCCCAATCGAGCGGGGGGGGCGACAGATACGCAGTATTTT.